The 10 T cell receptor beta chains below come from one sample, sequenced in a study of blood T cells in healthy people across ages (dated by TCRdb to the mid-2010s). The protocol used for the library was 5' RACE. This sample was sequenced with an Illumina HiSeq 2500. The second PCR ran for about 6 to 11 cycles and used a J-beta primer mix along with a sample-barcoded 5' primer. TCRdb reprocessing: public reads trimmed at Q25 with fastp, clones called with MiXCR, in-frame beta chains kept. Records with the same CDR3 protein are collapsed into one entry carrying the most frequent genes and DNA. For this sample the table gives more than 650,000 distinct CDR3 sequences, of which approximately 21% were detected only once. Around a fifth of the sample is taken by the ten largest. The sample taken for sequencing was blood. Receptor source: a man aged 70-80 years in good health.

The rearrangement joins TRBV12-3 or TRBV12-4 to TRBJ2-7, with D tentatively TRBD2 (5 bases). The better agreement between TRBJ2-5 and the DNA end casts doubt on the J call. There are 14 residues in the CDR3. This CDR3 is CASSLNRPGETQYF. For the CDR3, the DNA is TGTGCCAGCAGTTTGAATCGGCCGGGGGAGACCCAGTACTTC.

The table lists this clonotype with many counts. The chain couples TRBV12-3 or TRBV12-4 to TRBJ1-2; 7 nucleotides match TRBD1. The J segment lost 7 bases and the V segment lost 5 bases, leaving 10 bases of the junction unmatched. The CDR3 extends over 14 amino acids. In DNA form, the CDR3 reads TGTGCCAGCAGTCGAGACAGGGAGGTCGGTGGCTACACCTTC. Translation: CASSRDREVGGYTF.

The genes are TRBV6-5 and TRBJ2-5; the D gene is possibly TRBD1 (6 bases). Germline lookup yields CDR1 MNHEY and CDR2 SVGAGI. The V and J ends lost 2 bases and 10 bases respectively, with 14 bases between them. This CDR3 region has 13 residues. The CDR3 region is CASSYRGVRGQYF. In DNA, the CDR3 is TGTGCCAGCAGTTACCGAGGAGTCAGGGGCCAGTACTTC.

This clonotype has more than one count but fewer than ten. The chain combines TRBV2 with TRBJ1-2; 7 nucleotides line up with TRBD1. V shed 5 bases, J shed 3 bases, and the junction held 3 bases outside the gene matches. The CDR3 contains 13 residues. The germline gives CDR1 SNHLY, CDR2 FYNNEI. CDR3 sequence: CASSKDRDYGYTF. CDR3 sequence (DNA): TGTGCCAGCAGTAAAGACAGGGACTATGGCTACACCTTC.

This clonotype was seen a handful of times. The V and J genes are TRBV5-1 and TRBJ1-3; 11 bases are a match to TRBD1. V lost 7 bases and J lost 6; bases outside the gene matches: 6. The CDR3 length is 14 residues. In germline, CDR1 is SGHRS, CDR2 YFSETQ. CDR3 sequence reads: CASAWGQGENTIYF. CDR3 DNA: TGCGCCAGCGCATGGGGACAGGGGGAAAACACCATATATTTT. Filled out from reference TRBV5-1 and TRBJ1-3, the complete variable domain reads KAGVTQTPRYLIKTRGQQVTLSCSPISGHRSVSWYQQTPGQGLQFLFEYFSETQRNKGNFPGRFSGRQFSNSRSEMNVSTLELGDSALYLCASAWGQGENTIYFGEGSWLTVV.

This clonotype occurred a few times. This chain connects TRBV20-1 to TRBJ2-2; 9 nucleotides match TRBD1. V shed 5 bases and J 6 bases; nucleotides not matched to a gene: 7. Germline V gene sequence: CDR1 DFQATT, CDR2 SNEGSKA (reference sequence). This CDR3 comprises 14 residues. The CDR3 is CSAPRDRVSGELFF. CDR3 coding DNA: TGCAGTGCTCCCCGGGACAGGGTGTCCGGGGAGCTGTTTTTT.

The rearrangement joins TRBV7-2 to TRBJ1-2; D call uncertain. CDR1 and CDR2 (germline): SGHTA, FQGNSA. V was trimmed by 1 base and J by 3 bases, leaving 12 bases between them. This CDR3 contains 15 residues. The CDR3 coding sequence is TGTGCCAGCAGCTTAGTAGTTGGGGTGGACTATGGCTACACCTTC. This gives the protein CASSLVVGVDYGYTF. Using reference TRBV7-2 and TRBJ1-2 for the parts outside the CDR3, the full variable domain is GAGVSQSPSNKVTEKGKDVELRCDPISGHTALYWYRQSLGQGLEFLIYFQGNSAPDKSGLPSDRFSAERTGGSVSTLTIQRTQQEDSAVYLCASSLVVGVDYGYTFGSGTRLTVV.

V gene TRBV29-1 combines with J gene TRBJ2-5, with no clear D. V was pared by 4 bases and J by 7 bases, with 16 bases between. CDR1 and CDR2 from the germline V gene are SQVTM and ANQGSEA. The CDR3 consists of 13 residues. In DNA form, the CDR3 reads TGCAGCGTTGGTTGGGCGGCGATGGGGACCCAGTACTTC. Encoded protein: CSVGWAAMGTQYF. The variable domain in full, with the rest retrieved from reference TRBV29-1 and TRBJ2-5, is SAVISQKPSRDICQRGTSLTIQCQVDSQVTMMFWYRQQPGQSLTLIATANQGSEATYESGFVIDKFPISRPNLTFSTLTVSNMSPEDSSIYLCSVGWAAMGTQYFGPGTRLLVL.

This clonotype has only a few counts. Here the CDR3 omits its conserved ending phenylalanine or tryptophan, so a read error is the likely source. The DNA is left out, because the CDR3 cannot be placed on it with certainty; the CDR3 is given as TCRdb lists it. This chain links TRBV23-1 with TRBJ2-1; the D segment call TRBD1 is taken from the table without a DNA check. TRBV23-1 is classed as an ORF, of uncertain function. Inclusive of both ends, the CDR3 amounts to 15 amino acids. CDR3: CASSQSRGGPLCTYV.

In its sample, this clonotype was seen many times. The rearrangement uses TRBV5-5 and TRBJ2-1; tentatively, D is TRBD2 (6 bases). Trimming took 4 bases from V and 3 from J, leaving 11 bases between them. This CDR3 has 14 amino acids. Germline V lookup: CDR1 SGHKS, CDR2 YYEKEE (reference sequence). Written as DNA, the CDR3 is TGTGCCAGCAGCCTCCGGGGGAACTACAATGAGCAGTTCTTC. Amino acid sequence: CASSLRGNYNEQFF.